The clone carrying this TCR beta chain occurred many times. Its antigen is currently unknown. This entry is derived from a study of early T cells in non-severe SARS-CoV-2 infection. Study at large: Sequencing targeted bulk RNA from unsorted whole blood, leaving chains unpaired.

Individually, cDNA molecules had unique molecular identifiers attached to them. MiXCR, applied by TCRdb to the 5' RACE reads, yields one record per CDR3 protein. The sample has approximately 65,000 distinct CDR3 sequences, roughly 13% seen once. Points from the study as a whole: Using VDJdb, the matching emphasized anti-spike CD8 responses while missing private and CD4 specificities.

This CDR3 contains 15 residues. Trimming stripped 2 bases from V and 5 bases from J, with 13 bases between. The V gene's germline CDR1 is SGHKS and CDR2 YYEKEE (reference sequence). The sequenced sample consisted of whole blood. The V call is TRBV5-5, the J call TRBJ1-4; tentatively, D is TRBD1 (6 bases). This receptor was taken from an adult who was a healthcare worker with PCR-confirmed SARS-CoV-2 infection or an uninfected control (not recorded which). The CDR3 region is CASSFQGTPNEKLFF. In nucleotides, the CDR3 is TGTGCCAGCAGCTTCCAGGGGACTCCCAATGAAAAACTGTTTTTT.